This T cell receptor (beta chain) was retrieved from a study of cytotoxic CD8 clonotypes in ibrutinib-treated CLL. Points from the study as a whole: Among the clonotypes, public ones were uncommon and contracted or held stable on treatment.

About this clone itself: Its antigen is not identified.

The table came from immunoSEQ multiplex PCR; TCRdb's copy has only in-frame clones and leaves some out. The table includes about 300,000 clones, 65% to 85% detected once. Germline CDR1 reads SGHTA; CDR2 reads FQGNSA. V lost 4 bases to trimming and J lost 4 bases, with 8 bases between them. The CDR3 loop spans 13 amino acids. This sequence was found in a human donor with chronic lymphocytic leukemia. Here the sequenced sample was PBMCs, taken at disease progression, from a patient treated with ibrutinib. The V gene is TRBV7-2, the J gene TRBJ2-1; D remains ambiguous. CDR3 sequence reads: CASSYRGYNEQFF. CDR3 in DNA: TGTGCCAGCAGCTACCGCGGTTACAATGAGCAGTTCTTC.